The text below deals with one T cell receptor beta chain. What it recognizes is unknown. The entry originates in a study of shared clonotypes between healthy human individuals. At the level of the study: Per-donor plates numbered three CD4 naive, three CD4 memory, two CD8 naive and one CD8 memory. Notes on the study in general: The study found lower generation probabilities in non-shared clonotypes than in those shared by all four donors.

CD45RO-negative CD8 cells positively selected for CCR7 made up the naive population, which excluded terminally differentiated effector memory CD45RA+ cells. TCRdb's copy holds only in-frame clones and misses some; the assay was immunoSEQ multiplex PCR. This table holds around 1.9 million clones, around 95% found once. This CDR3 contains 12 residues. This receptor was taken from a man between 18 and 29 years old in good health. Some clones in this sample may be carry-over from other donors' samples. Sequencing was done on a sample of naive CD8+ T cells from PBMCs. The V gene is TRBV12-2, the J gene TRBJ1-2. TRBV12-2 counts as a pseudogene. The CDR3 coding sequence is TGCACGGTTCCAAGAATCGGGTATGGCTACACCTTC. Encoded protein: CTVPRIGYGYTF.